This record covers a single T cell receptor beta chain. What it binds is unknown. These data belong to a study of CD8 T cells in Susac syndrome. Findings and limits, study-wide: The authors acknowledged that the study's TCR sequencing and HLA analysis involved relatively few individuals.

RNA was extracted with the RNeasy kit, and a quantity of about 0.45 to 1 ug was reverse transcribed using random hexamers. The TCR beta CDR3 was amplified by immunoSEQ multiplex PCR across 54 Vbeta, 13 Jbeta. TCRdb reanalysed the immunoSEQ multiplex PCR reads using MiXCR and keeps one entry per CDR3 protein. The sample holds 70,000 to 100,000 distinct CDR3 sequences, about 93% seen once. J was trimmed by 0 bases and V by 3 bases; bases with no gene match: 5. There are 15 residues in the CDR3. Germline loops: CDR1 SGHRS, CDR2 YFSETQ. The study sequenced TCR beta in blood CD8+ and CD4+ T cells. Through negative isolation, CD4+ and CD8+ T cells were obtained, while TEMRA cells were enriched using FACS.

This receptor was identified in a human donor in good health. The sample consisted of CD8+ T cells from PBMCs. The rearrangement uses TRBV5-1 and TRBJ2-7; TRBD1 agrees at 8 bases. The CDR3 nucleotides read TGCGCCAGCAGCTCTGGGACAGGCGACTCCTACGAGCAGTACTTC. This encodes CASSSGTGDSYEQYF.